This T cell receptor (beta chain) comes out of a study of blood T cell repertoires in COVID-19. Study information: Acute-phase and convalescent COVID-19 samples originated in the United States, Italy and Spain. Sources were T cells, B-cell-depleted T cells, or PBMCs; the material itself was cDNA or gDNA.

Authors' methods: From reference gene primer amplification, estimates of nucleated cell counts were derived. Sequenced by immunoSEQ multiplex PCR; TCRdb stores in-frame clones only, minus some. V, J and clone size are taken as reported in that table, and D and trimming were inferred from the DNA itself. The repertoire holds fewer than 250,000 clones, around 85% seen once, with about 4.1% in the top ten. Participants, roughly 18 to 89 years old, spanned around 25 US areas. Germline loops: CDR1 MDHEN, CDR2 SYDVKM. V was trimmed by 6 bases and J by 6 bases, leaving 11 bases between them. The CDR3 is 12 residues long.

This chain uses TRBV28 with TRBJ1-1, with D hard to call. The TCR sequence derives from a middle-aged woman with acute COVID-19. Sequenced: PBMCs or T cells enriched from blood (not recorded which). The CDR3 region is CASRRRGSEAFF. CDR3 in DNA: TGTGCCAGCAGGCGAAGAGGTTCTGAAGCTTTCTTT.